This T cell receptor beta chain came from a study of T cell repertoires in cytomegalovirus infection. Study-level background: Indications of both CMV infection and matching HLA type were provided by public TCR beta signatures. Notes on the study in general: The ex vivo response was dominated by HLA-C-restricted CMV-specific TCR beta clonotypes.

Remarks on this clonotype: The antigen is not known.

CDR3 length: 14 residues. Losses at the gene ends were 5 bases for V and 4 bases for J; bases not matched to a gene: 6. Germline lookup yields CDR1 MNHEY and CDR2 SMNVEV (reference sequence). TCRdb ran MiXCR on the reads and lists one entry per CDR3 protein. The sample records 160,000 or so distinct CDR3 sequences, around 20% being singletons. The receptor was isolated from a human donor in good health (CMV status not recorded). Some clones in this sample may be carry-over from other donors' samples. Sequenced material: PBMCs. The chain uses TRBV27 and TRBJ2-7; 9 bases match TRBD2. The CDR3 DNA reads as TGTGCCAGCAGTCCCGGGACTAGCTTTTACGAGCAGTACTTC. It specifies CASSPGTSFYEQYF.